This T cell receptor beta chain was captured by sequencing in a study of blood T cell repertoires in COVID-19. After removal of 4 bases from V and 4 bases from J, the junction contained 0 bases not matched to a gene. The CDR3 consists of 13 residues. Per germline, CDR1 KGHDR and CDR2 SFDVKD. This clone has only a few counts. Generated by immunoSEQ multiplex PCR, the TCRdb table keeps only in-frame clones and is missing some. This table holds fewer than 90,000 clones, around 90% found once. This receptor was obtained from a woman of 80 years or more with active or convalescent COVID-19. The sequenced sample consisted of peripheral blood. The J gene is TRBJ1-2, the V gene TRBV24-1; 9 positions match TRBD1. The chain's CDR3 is CATSEGQGYGYTF. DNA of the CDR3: TGTGCCACCAGTGAGGGACAGGGCTATGGCTACACCTTC.